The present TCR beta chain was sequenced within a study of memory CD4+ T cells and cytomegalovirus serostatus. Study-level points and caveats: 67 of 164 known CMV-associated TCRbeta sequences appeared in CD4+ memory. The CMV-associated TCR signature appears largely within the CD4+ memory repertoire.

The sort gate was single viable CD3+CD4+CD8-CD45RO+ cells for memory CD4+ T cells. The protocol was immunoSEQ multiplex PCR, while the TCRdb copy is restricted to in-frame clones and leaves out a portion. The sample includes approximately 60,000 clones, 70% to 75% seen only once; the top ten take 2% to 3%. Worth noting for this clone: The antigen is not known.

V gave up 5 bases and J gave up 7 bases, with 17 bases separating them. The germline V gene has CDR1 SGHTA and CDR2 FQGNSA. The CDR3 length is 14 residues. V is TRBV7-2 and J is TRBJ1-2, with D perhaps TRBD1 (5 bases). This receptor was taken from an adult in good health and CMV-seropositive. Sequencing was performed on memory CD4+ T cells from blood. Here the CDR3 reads CASSIPSGIRGYTF. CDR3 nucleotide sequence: TGTGCCAGCAGCATCCCATCAGGGATCCGTGGCTACACCTTC.